Listed here are 18 T cell receptor beta chains from one sample, sequenced in a study of shared clonotypes between healthy human individuals. Assay: immunoSEQ multiplex PCR; the TCRdb copy retains only in-frame clones and omits some. This sample has about 1.4 million clones, with roughly 97% found just once. The source material was naive CD4+ T cells sorted from blood. The subset here: CD45RA+ positively selected. These TCRs come from a man aged 25-45 years in good health.

The rearrangement links TRBV5-1 to TRBJ2-2; 8 bases align to TRBD1. Germline loops: CDR1 SGHRS, CDR2 YFSETQ. V was clipped by 4 bases and J by 2 bases; unmatched bases: 16. This CDR3 contains 19 residues. The CDR3 protein is CASSLPGQGYDLNTGELFF. CDR3 DNA sequence: TGCGCCAGCAGCCTCCCAGGACAGGGCTATGATTTAAACACCGGGGAGCTGTTTTTT.

This clone was observed a single time. V usage is TRBV12-5 and J usage is TRBJ2-5; TRBD1 agrees at 10 bases. Germline CDR1 reads LGHNT; CDR2 reads FRNRAP. This CDR3 comprises 16 residues. The trim removed 2 bases at V and 1 base at J, leaving 4 bases unmatched. This chain's CDR3 is CASGLSRTGGQETQYF. The CDR3 DNA sequence: TGTGCTAGTGGTTTGTCTCGGACAGGGGGCCAAGAGACCCAGTACTTC.

On this clone itself: Other DNA sequences from this sample encode an identical CDR3 as well. The chain links TRBV6-5 to TRBJ2-3; 9 bases align to TRBD2. The germline V gene encodes CDR1 MNHEY and CDR2 SVGAGI. Germline trimming cut 2 bases from V and 3 bases from J; bases unmatched to any gene: 3. CDR3 length equals 15 residues. In nucleotides, the CDR3 is TGTGCCAGCAGTTACGGTCTAGCGGGGACAGATACGCAGTATTTT. Translating gives CASSYGLAGTDTQYF.

This clone was observed a single time. The rearrangement links TRBV5-4 to TRBJ2-1, with TRBD2 as a possible D gene (5 bases). V lost 2 bases and J 6 bases, leaving 15 bases between the germline ends. This CDR3 comprises 15 residues. Germline assignment: CDR1 SGHNT and CDR2 YYREEE (reference sequence). In DNA, the CDR3 is TGTGCCAGCAGCTTCCCGGGTCGGAGGTTCAATGAGCAGTTCTTC. Residues: CASSFPGRRFNEQFF.

The rearrangement links TRBV18 to TRBJ2-7; 11 positions match TRBD2. The CDR3 has 18 amino acids. Germline V gene data show CDR1 as KGHSH and CDR2 as LQKENI. The junction had 11 bases not matched to a gene; V was cut back by 1 base and J by 3 bases. CDR3 region: CASSPLGLAGGKDYEQYF. CDR3 bases: TGTGCCAGCTCACCACTAGGACTAGCGGGTGGTAAAGACTACGAGCAGTACTTC.

The chain has TRBV29-1 and TRBJ2-7, with D possibly matching TRBD1 (6 bases). Germline V CDR1 and CDR2: SQVTM, ANQGSEA. V dropped 1 base and J dropped 2 bases, with 18 bases sitting between them. The length of the CDR3 is 16 residues. This CDR3 reads CSVEVGERGFAYEQYF. CDR3 DNA: TGCAGCGTTGAAGTTGGCGAAAGGGGGTTCGCCTACGAGCAGTACTTC.

This clone has just one count. V usage is TRBV5-1 and J usage is TRBJ2-3, with 8 bases that match TRBD2. The length of the CDR3 is 14 residues. J was trimmed by 6 bases and V by 4 bases; bases with no gene match: 7. CDR1 and CDR2 from the germline V gene are SGHRS and YFSETQ. DNA of the CDR3: TGCGCCAGCAGCCAAGGACTAGCAGCCGATACGCAGTATTTT. Its translation: CASSQGLAADTQYF.

This clone was recorded only once. CDR3 sequence reads: CASSQRDRGEQYF. In DNA, the CDR3 is TGCGCCAGCAGCCAACGGGACCGAGGGGAGCAGTACTTC. This rearrangement joins TRBV4-1 to TRBJ2-7; TRBD1 or TRBD2 may be the D gene (5 bases each). Germline CDR1 is MGHRA and CDR2 is YSYEKL. Trimming took 2 bases from V and 7 from J, leaving 12 bases between them. This CDR3 spans 13 amino acids.

This chain links TRBV18 with TRBJ2-5; 7 bases fit TRBD2. The CDR3 has 19 residues. Germline CDR1 KGHSH, CDR2 LQKENI. V was clipped by 4 bases and J by 5 bases; unmatched bases: 22. The CDR3 nucleotides read TGTGCCAGCTCACATAGAGGCTCGCGCGGGAGCGCTGAGGGGGAGACCCAGTACTTC. It is translated as CASSHRGSRGSAEGETQYF. The full variable domain, rest sourced from reference TRBV18 and TRBJ2-5, is NAGVMQNPRHLVRRRGQEARLRCSPMKGHSHVYWYRQLPEEGLKFMVYLQKENIIDESGMPKERFSAEFPKEGPSILRIQQVVRGDSAAYFCASSHRGSRGSAEGETQYFGPGTRLLVL.

About this clone itself: The same CDR3 is also encoded by other DNA sequences in this sample. The chain joins TRBV10-3 to TRBJ2-7, with D tentatively TRBD2 (6 bases). The CDR3 loop spans 12 amino acids. CDR1 and CDR2 (germline): ENHRY, SYGVKD. Between the trimmed V and J ends, which lost 2 bases and 4 bases, there was a span of 6 bases. The CDR3 sequence is CAISEGGYEQYF. The CDR3 DNA follows: TGTGCCATCAGTGAGGGGGGGTACGAGCAGTACTTC.

This chain links TRBV11-3 with TRBJ2-3; 12 bases line up with TRBD2. CDR3 length: 16 amino acids. CDR1 and CDR2 from the germline V gene are SGHNT and YENEEA. Trimming took 3 bases from V and 3 from J; bases not matched to a gene: 4. The CDR3 bases are TGTGCCAGCAGCTTGGCCGGGACTAGCGGGACAGATACGCAGTATTTT. Encoded protein: CASSLAGTSGTDTQYF. The whole variable domain, remainder taken from reference TRBV11-3 and TRBJ2-3, is EAGVVQSPRYKIIEKKQPVAFWCNPISGHNTLYWYLQNLGQGPELLIRYENEEAVDDSQLPKDRFSAERLKGVDSTLKIQPAELGDSAVYLCASSLAGTSGTDTQYFGPGTRLTVL.

The rearrangement uses TRBV23-1 and TRBJ2-7; 7 nucleotides agree with TRBD1. TRBV23-1 is recorded as an ORF, its role being uncertain. The CDR3 is 15 residues long. The V gene end was trimmed by 3 bases and the J gene end by 2 bases; junction bases not matched to a gene: 7. This chain's CDR3 is CASSQRQGKTYEQYF. The CDR3 DNA reads as TGCGCCAGCAGTCAGCGACAGGGCAAGACCTACGAGCAGTACTTC.

The V gene is TRBV29-1, the J gene TRBJ2-7, with 10 bases lining up with TRBD2. Germline V gene lookup returns CDR1 SQVTM and CDR2 ANQGSEA. There are 15 residues in the CDR3. After removal of 4 bases from V and 2 bases from J, the junction contained 8 bases not matched to a gene. Here the CDR3 reads CSVGPGLANPYEQYF. CDR3 nucleotide sequence: TGCAGCGTTGGTCCGGGACTAGCGAACCCCTACGAGCAGTACTTC.

The chain recombines TRBV6-5 with TRBJ1-1; TRBD1 might be the D (5 bases). Per germline, CDR1 MNHEY and CDR2 SVGAGI. Trimming took 6 bases from V and 0 from J, leaving 14 bases between them. This CDR3 is 15 amino acids long. DNA for the CDR3: TGTGCCAGCAGATTACAGAGGGGAATGAACACTGAAGCTTTCTTT. The encoded protein is CASRLQRGMNTEAFF.

Here the CDR3 DNA reads TGTGCCAGCAGTGAGACTAGCGCAGATACGCAGTATTTT. Translation: CASSETSADTQYF. The chain combines TRBV25-1 with TRBJ2-3; TRBD2 matches 8 bases. This CDR3 contains 13 residues. Losses at the gene ends were 3 bases for V and 4 bases for J; bases not matched to a gene: 0. Germline lookup yields CDR1 MGHDK and CDR2 SYGVNS.

This chain uses TRBV6-5 with TRBJ2-7; TRBD1 might be the D (6 bases). The CDR3 totals 14 residues. Germline V gene sequence: CDR1 MNHEY, CDR2 SVGAGI. Deletions cut 4 bases from V and 2 bases from J, with 12 bases between. Here the CDR3 reads CASSLTDRTYEQYF. As DNA, the CDR3 is TGTGCCAGCAGTTTGACTGACAGGACCTACGAGCAGTACTTC.

The chain combines TRBV5-4 with TRBJ2-1; D uncertain. Trimming removed 0 bases from V and 9 bases from J, with 13 bases in between. Germline assignment: CDR1 SGHNT and CDR2 YYREEE (reference sequence). The CDR3 runs to 14 residues. The CDR3 reads CASSLELTSTEQFF. In nucleotides, the CDR3 is TGTGCCAGCAGCTTGGAACTAACTTCTACTGAGCAGTTCTTC.

This chain joins TRBV5-4 and TRBJ1-1, with D hard to call. From germline, CDR1 is SGHNT and CDR2 YYREEE (reference sequence). V was trimmed by 0 bases and J by 1 base, leaving 10 bases between them. This CDR3 has 15 residues. CDR3 in amino acids: CASSLVTLGNTEAFF. In DNA, the CDR3 is TGTGCCAGCAGCTTGGTTACATTGGGGAACACTGAAGCTTTCTTT.